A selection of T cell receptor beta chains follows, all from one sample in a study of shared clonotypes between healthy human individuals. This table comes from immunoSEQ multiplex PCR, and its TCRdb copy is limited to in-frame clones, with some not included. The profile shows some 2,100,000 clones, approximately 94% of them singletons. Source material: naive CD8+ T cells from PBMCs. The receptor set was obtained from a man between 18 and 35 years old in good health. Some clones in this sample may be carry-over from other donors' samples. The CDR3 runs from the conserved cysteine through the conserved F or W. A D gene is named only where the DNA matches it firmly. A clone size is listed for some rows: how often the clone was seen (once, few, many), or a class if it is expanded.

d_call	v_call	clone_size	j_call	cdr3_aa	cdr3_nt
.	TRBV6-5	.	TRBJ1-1	CASRSFWPAFF	TGTGCCAGCAGATCCTTTTGGCCGGCTTTCTTT
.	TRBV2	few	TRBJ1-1	CASSETQKLNTEAFF	TGTGCCAGCAGTGAGACACAAAAGTTGAACACTGAAGCTTTCTTT
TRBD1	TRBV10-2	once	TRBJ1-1	CASIPGQGERWTEAFF	TGCGCCAGCATTCCAGGACAGGGGGAGAGGTGGACTGAAGCTTTCTTT
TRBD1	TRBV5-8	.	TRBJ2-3	CASSFLQGASSTDTQYF	TGTGCCAGCAGCTTTTTACAGGGGGCGTCTAGCACAGATACGCAGTATTTT
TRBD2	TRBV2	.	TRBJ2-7	CASSEARLAGSYEQYF	TGTGCCAGCAGTGAAGCTAGACTAGCGGGTTCCTACGAGCAGTACTTC
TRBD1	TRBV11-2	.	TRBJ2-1	CASSTLTGGLGNEQFF	TGTGCCAGCAGCACTTTGACAGGGGGCTTAGGCAATGAGCAGTTCTTC
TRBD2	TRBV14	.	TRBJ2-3	CASSPLSVAGVSDTQYF	TGTGCCAGCAGCCCCTTGAGTGTGGCGGGAGTATCGGATACGCAGTATTTT
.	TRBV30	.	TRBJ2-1	CAWSEGREQFF	TGTGCCTGGAGTGAGGGCAGGGAGCAGTTCTTC
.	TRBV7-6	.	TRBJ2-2	CASSPRGGANTGELFF	TGTGCCAGCAGCCCCCGGGGAGGAGCGAACACCGGGGAGCTGTTTTTT
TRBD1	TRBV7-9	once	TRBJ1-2	CASSLGQGIGYGYTF	TGTGCCAGCAGCTTGGGACAGGGGATCGGCTATGGCTACACCTTC
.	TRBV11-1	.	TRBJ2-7	CASSLGHRAGHEQYF	TGTGCCAGCAGCTTAGGCCACAGGGCCGGCCACGAGCAGTACTTC
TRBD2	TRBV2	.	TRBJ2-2	CASSESGNDAGELFF	TGTGCCAGCAGTGAAAGCGGGAATGATGCCGGGGAGCTGTTTTTT
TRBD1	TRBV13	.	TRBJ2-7	CASSRTGQGEQYF	TGTGCCAGCAGTCGGACAGGGCAGGGCGAGCAGTACTTC